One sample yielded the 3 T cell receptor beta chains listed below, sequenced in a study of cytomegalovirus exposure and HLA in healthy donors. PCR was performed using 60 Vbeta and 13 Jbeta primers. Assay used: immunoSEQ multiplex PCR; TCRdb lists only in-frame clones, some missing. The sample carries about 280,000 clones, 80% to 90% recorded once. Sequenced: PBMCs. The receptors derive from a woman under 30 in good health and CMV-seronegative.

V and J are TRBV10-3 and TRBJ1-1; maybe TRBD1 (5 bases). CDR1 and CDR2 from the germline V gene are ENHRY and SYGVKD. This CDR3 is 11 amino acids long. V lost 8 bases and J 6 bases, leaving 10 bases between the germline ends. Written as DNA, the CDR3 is TGTGCCATCGGTTGGGGGGCTGAAGCTTTCTTT. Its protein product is CAIGWGAEAFF.

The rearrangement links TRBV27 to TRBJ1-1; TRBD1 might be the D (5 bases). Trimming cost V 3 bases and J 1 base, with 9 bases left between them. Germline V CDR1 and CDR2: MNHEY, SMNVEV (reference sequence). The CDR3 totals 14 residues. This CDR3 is CASSFLQANTEAFF. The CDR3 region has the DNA TGTGCCAGCAGTTTCCTACAGGCGAACACTGAAGCTTTCTTT.

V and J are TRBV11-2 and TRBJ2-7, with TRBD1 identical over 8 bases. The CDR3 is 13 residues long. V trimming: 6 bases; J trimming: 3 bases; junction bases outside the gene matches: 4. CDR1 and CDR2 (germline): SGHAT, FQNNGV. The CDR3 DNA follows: TGTGCCAGCAGACCGACAGGGGTCTACGAGCAGTACTTC. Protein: CASRPTGVYEQYF.